The text below deals with one T cell receptor (beta chain). There is no known antigen for this receptor. Within one base of it there is no much larger clone, and no base qualities were kept. These data originate in a study of blood T cells in healthy people across ages (dated by TCRdb to 2013 to 2016). Regarding the complete study: In model experiments, template switching captured about one uniquely barcoded TCR beta cDNA molecule for every two T cells. Using deep sequencing normalized with unique cDNA molecular identifiers, the study measured how TCR beta repertoire diversity changes with age. Donors were grouped into four age groups: young (average 16 years), middle-aged (roughly 38), aged (around 60) and long-lived (around 80). Donors of different ages were randomly distributed across sequencing lanes to avoid experimental bias. Using the same blood draw, the study looked at two additional independent replicas of 1 million unique cDNA reads for two donors, one aged 18 to 30 and the other aged 80 or older. Paper-wide results and their limitations: As age increased, observed TCR beta diversity per million T cells dropped in a roughly linear way, and a significant reduction was already evident by age roughly 36. There was a strong correlation between observed TCR beta diversity and the percentage of naive T cells measured by flow cytometry. Total diversity estimates from one million sequenced T cells were considered lower bounds and underestimates. Compared with the aged group, the long-lived group had more naive CD4+ T cells, fewer expanded clones and increased TCR diversity, suggesting age selection. Donor CMV infection status was unknown, potentially confounding age-related changes in expanded clonotypes. Conclusive comparison of naive and antigen-experienced compartments was prevented by the profiling of bulk unsorted PBMCs.

To prepare the library, 5' RACE was applied. Data came from an Illumina HiSeq 2500. A second PCR of about 7 to 12 cycles was run with a J-beta primer mix and a sample-barcoded 5' primer. Each TCR beta cDNA molecule received a unique molecular identifier from a template-switch 5' adaptor carrying 12 random nucleotides. At least 2.5 million CDR3-containing paired-end reads were obtained from each sample. All of the RNA was converted into first-strand cDNA using the Mint cDNA synthesis kit, with a TRBC-specific oligonucleotide serving as the primer. Following uracil-DNA glycosylase treatment, all cDNA underwent a first 18-cycle PCR with the universal primers M1SS and BC2_uni_R. The study's own analysis went as follows. Each sample was normalized by randomly selecting 1 million high-quality reads, each carrying a distinct molecular identifier. Instead of being binned into consensus sequences, reads that shared molecular identifiers were thrown out. MiTCR, run with a Q25 quality threshold and the strictest error-elimination algorithm, handled CDR3 identification, clonotype clustering and error correction. A nonparametric unseen species model with Euler transformation was used to estimate lower-bound total TCR beta diversity. The raw public reads went through TCRdb reprocessing: fastp at Q25, MiXCR clone calling, in-frame beta chains kept. Here each entry gathers all rows of one CDR3 protein and keeps the most common genes and DNA. None of the V and J calls come from the authors' own analysis; TCRdb made them. This sample is represented by some 1 million distinct CDR3 sequences; around 43% of them were singletons. The leading ten clones occupy under 20% of the sample.

Systemically healthy Caucasian individuals from Russia, 39 in total and aged about 6 to 95 years, were included as donors. Each donor gave about 9.7 milliliters of peripheral blood, drawn into EDTA-treated Vacutainer tubes. Ficoll-Paque density-gradient centrifugation was used to isolate PBMCs, with at least 6.5 million per sample. Trizol reagent was used to extract total RNA from PBMCs, with at least 6 micrograms per sample. For every donor, flow cytometry on a PBMC aliquot measured the percentage of naive CD45RAhigh/CD27high T cells. The material sequenced was blood. This TCR was sampled from a woman aged 60-70 years in good health.

The DNA is TGTGCCAGCAGTTCGACCCTGCGGGGACCCCTCCACTTT. The resulting protein is CASSSTLRGPLHF. Here the chain combines TRBV12-3 or TRBV12-4 and TRBJ1-6, with no confident D gene call. Spanning cysteine to phenylalanine, the CDR3 consists of 13 amino acids. Of the read, only the CDR3 DNA is kept; its 39 bases are in frame from base 1. V was cut back by 4 bases and J by 12 bases, leaving a gap of 13 bases between them.